One T cell receptor beta chain is described in this entry. The antigen is undetermined. Germline loops: CDR1 SGDLS, CDR2 YYNGEE. V was pared by 0 bases and J by 3 bases, with 5 bases of the junction left unmatched. The CDR3 consists of 16 residues. The data are from a study of post-analysis software for immune sequencing data. Turning to the study itself: Recorded subtypes: relapsing-remitting, secondary progressive, progressive-relapsing; some patients unannotated. Findings and limits, study-wide: Higher frequency in patients than in controls was seen for about five TRBV segments, with TRBV5-6, TRBV5-1 and TRBV20-1 among them.

Unique molecular identifiers were built into the TCR beta cDNA libraries. When about 0.9 to 10 million T cells were used, they gave about 490,000 cDNA molecules. TCRdb reprocessed the PCR reads with MiXCR, giving one entry per CDR3 protein. Seen here are a few hundred thousand distinct CDR3 sequences, 30% to 45% observed once, and the top ten hold 6% to 9%. Material: blood. The receptor's source is a girl under 10 years old with multiple sclerosis. The rearrangement links TRBV9 to TRBJ2-1; 8 nucleotides match TRBD1. Here the CDR3 DNA reads TGTGCCAGCAGCGTAGAAGGACAGGGATACTACAATGAGCAGTTCTTC. This codes for CASSVEGQGYYNEQFF. Looking up the rest from reference TRBV9 and TRBJ2-1 gives the full variable domain: DSGVTQTPKHLITATGQRVTLRCSPRSGDLSVYWYQQSLDQGLQFLIQYYNGEERAKGNILERFSAQQFPDLHSELNLSSLELGDSALYFCASSVEGQGYYNEQFFGPGTRLTVL.